This T cell receptor (beta chain) was documented in a study of blood T cells in healthy people across ages. Study-wide results and limits: In the absence of known donor CMV status, changes in expanded clonotypes were possibly confounded. Unsorted PBMCs prevented conclusive naive versus antigen-experienced comparison.

In this sample, this clonotype turned up a few times. Its specificity is unknown. The CDR3 extends over 13 amino acids. Germline assignment: CDR1 ENHRY and CDR2 SYGVKD. V lost 10 bases to trimming and J lost 10 bases; unmatched junction nucleotides: 8. Sample-barcoded 5' priming and a J-beta primer mix drove a second PCR of 7 to 11 cycles. TCRdb ran MiXCR on the 5' RACE reads and lists one entry per CDR3 protein. The table includes some 1 million distinct CDR3 sequences, less than 50% detected once. Sequencing input: blood. This TCR came from a woman in her sixties or seventies in good health. The chain recombines TRBV10-3 with TRBJ2-1; 12 nucleotides match TRBD2. The CDR3 region is CATLPGLAGEQFF. In DNA, the CDR3 is TGTGCCACCTTACCTGGACTAGCGGGAGAGCAGTTCTTC.